This TCR beta chain was obtained from a study of T cells in Graves' hyperthyroidism and ophthalmopathy. This clonotype was counted between two and nine times. The CDR3 contains 15 residues. CDR1 is SGHVS, CDR2 FNYEAQ, per germline. The ends lost 3 bases at V and 10 bases at J; junction bases unmatched: 9. From RNA transcripts, TCR beta CDR3 regions were amplified. The TCR CDR3 first-round RT-PCR relied on the HTBI primer set. Each CDR3 protein gets one entry after TCRdb re-called the multiplex PCR reads with MiXCR. The sample lists 650,000 to 850,000 distinct CDR3 sequences, about 17% seen once, with 16% in the top ten.

Sequencing input: blood. This rearrangement joins TRBV7-6 to TRBJ2-1; 10 nucleotides line up with TRBD2. The TCR was taken from a woman between 45 and 65 years old with Graves' hyperthyroidism that later progressed to Graves' ophthalmopathy. The CDR3 nucleotides are TGTGCCAGCAGCTTGTCAGCGGGGGGGCGAGGGGAGCAGTTCTTC. It translates to CASSLSAGGRGEQFF.